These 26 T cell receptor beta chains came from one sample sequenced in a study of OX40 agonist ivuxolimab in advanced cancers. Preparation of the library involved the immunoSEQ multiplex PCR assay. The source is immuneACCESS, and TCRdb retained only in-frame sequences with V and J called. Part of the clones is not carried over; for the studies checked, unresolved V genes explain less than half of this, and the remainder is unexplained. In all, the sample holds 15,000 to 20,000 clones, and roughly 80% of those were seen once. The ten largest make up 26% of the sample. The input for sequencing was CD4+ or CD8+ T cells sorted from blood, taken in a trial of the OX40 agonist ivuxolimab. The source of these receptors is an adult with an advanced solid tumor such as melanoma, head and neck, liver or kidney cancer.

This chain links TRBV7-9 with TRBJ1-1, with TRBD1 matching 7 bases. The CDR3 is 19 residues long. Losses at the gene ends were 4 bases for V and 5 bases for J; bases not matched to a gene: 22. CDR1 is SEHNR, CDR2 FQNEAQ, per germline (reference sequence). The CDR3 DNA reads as TGTGCCAGCAGCTCCCCTGAGGTGGGGGAGGGGGCGGGTAGGACTGAAGCTTTCTTT. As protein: CASSSPEVGEGAGRTEAFF.

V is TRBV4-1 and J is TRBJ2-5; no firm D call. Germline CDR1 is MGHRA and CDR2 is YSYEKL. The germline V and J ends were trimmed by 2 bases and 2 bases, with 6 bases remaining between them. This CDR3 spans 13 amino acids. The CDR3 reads CASSQRNQETQYF. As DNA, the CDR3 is TGCGCCAGCAGCCAACGCAATCAAGAGACCCAGTACTTC.

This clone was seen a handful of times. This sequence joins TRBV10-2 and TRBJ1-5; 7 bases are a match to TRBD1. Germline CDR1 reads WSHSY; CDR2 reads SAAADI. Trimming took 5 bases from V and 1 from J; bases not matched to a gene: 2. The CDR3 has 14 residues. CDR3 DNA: TGCGCCAGCAGTACAGGGGAAAGCAATCAGCCCCAGCATTTT. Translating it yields CASSTGESNQPQHF.

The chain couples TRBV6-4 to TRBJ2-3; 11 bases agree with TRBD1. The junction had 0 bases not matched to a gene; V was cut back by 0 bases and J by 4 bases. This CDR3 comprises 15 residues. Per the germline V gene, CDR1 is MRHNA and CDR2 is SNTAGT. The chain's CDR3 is CASSDSGQGADTQYF. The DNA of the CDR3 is TGTGCCAGCAGTGACTCGGGACAGGGGGCAGATACGCAGTATTTT.

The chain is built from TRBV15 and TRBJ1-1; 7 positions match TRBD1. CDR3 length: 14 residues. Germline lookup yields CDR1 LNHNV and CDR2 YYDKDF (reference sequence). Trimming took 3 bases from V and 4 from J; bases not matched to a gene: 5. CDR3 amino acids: CATSSRGGGTEAFF. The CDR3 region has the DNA TGTGCCACCAGCAGTCGAGGGGGCGGCACTGAAGCTTTCTTT. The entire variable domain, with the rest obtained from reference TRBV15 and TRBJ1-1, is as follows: DAMVIQNPRYQVTQFGKPVTLSCSQTLNHNVMYWYQQKSSQAPKLLFHYYDKDFNNEADTPDNFQSRRPNTSFCFLDIRSPGLGDTAMYLCATSSRGGGTEAFFGQGTRLTVV.

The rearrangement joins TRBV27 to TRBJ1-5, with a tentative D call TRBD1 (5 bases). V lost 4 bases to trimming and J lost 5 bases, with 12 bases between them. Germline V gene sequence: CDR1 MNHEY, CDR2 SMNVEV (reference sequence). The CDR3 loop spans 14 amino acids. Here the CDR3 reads CASSSGQTHQPQHF. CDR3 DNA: TGTGCCAGCAGTTCTGGACAAACCCATCAGCCCCAGCATTTT.

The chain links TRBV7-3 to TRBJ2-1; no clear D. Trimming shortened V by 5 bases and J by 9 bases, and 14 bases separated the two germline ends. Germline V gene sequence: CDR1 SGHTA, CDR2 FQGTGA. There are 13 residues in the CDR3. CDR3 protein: CASSPYLDAEQFF. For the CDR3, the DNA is TGTGCCAGCAGCCCCTACTTGGACGCTGAGCAGTTCTTC.

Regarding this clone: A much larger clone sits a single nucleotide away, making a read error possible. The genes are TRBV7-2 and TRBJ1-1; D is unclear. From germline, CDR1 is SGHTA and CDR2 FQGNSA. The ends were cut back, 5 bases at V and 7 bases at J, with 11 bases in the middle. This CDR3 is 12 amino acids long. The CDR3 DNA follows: TGTGCCAGCAGCCTAGACGGGGATGAAGCTTTCTTT. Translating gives CASSLDGDEAFF.

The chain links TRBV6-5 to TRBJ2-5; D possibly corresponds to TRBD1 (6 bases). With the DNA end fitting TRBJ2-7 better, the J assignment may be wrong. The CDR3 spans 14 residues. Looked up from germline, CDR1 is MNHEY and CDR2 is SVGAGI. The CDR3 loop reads CASSYVQGSDEQYF. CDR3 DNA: TGTGCCAGCAGTTACGTACAGGGCTCGGACGAGCAGTACTTC.

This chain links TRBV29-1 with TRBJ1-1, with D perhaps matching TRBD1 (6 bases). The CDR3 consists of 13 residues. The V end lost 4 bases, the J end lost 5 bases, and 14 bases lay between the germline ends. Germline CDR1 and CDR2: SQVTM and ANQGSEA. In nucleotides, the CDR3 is TGCAGCGTTGTCTTGGGGGGCGGAACTGAAGCTTTCTTT. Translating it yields CSVVLGGGTEAFF.

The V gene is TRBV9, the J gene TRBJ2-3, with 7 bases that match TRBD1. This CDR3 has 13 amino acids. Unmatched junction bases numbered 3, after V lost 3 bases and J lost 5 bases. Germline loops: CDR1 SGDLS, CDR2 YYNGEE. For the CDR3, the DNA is TGTGCCAGCAGCGGAACAGGGGTAGATACGCAGTATTTT. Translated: CASSGTGVDTQYF. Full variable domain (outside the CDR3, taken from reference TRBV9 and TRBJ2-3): DSGVTQTPKHLITATGQRVTLRCSPRSGDLSVYWYQQSLDQGLQFLIQYYNGEERAKGNILERFSAQQFPDLHSELNLSSLELGDSALYFCASSGTGVDTQYFGPGTRLTVL.

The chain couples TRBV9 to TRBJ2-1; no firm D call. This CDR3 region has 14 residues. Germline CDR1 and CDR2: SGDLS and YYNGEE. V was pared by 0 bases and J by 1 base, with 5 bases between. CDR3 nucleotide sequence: TGTGCCAGCAGCGTAGGGGCTTCCTACAATGAGCAGTTCTTC. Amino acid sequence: CASSVGASYNEQFF. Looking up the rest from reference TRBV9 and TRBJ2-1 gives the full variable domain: DSGVTQTPKHLITATGQRVTLRCSPRSGDLSVYWYQQSLDQGLQFLIQYYNGEERAKGNILERFSAQQFPDLHSELNLSSLELGDSALYFCASSVGASYNEQFFGPGTRLTVL.

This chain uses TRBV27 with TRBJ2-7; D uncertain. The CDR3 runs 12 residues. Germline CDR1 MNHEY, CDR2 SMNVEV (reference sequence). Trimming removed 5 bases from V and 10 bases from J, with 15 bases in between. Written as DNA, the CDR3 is TGTGCCAGCAGTCCCCCCGGGCCCACCCAGTACTTC. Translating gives CASSPPGPTQYF.

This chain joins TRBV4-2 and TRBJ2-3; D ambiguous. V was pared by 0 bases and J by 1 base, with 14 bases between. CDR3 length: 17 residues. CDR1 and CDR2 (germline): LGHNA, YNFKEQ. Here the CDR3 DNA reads TGTGCCAGCAGCCAAGACATCGCGACCCCTGGCACAGATACGCAGTATTTT. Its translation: CASSQDIATPGTDTQYF.

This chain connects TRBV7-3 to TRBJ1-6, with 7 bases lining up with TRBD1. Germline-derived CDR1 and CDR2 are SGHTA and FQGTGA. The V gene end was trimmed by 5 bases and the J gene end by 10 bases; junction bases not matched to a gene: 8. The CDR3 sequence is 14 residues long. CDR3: CASSITGEGSPLHF. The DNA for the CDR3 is TGTGCCAGCAGCATCACAGGGGAGGGATCACCCCTCCACTTT.

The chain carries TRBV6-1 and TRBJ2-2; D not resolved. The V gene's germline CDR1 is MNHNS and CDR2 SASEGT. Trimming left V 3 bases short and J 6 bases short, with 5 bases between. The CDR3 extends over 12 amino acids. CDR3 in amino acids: CASSDFPGELFF. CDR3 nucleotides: TGTGCCAGCAGTGATTTTCCCGGGGAGCTGTTTTTT.

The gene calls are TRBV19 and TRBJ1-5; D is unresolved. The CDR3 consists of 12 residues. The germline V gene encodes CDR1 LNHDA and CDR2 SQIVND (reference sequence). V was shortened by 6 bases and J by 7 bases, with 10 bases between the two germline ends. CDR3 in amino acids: CASRPGGQPQHF. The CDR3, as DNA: TGTGCCAGTAGGCCCGGCGGACAGCCCCAGCATTTT. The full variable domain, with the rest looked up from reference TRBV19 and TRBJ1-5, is DGGITQSPKYLFRKEGQNVTLSCEQNLNHDAMYWYRQDPGQGLRLIYYSQIVNDFQKGDIAEGYSVSREKKESFPLTVTSAQKNPTAFYLCASRPGGQPQHFGDGTRLSIL.

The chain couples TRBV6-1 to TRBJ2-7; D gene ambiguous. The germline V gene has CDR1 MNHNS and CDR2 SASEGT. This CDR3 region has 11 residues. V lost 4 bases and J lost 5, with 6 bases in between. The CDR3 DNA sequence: TGTGCCAGCAGTGTAGGAGACGAGCAGTACTTC. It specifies CASSVGDEQYF.

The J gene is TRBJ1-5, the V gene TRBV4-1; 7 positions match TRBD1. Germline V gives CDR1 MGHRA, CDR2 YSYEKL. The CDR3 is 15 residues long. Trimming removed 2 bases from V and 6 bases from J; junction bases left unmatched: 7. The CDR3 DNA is TGCGCCAGCAGCCAATCCCGGGACAGAGGTCAGCCCCAGCATTTT. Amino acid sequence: CASSQSRDRGQPQHF.

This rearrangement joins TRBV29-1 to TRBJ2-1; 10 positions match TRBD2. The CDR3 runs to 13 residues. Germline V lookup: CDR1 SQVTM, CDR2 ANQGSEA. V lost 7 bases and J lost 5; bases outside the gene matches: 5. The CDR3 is CSAPLAGNNEQFF. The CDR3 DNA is TGCAGCGCCCCACTAGCGGGGAACAATGAGCAGTTCTTC.

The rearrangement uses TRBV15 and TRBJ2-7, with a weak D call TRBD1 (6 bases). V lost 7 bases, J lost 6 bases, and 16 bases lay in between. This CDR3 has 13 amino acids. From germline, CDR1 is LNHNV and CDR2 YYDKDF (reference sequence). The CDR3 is CATNRVLGAEQYF. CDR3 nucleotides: TGTGCCACCAACCGGGTTTTGGGGGCCGAGCAGTACTTC.

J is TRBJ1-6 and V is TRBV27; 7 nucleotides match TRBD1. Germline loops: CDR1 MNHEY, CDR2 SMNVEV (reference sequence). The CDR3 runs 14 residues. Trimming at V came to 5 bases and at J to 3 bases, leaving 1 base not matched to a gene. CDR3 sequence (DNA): TGTGCCAGCAGTCGGGACAGCTATAATTCACCCCTCCACTTT. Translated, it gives CASSRDSYNSPLHF.

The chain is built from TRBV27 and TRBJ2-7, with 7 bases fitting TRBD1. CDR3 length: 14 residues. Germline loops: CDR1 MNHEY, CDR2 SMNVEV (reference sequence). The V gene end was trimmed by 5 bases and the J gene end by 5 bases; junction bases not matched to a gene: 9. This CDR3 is CASSPGTAFNEQYF. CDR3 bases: TGTGCCAGCAGTCCCGGGACAGCATTCAACGAGCAGTACTTC.

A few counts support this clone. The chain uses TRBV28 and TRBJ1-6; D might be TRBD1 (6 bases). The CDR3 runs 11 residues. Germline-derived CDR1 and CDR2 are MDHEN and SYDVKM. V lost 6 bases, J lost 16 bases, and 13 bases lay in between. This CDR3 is CASRFNRELHF. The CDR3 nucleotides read TGTGCCAGCAGGTTCAACAGGGAACTCCACTTT.

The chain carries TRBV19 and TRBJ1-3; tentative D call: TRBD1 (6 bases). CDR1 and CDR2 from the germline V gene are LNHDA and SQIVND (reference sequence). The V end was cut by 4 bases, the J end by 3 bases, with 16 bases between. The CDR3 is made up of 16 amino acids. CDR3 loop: CASSTELQGIGNTIYF. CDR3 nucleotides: TGTGCCAGTAGTACCGAACTACAGGGAATTGGAAACACCATATATTTT. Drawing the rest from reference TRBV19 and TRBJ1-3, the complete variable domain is DGGITQSPKYLFRKEGQNVTLSCEQNLNHDAMYWYRQDPGQGLRLIYYSQIVNDFQKGDIAEGYSVSREKKESFPLTVTSAQKNPTAFYLCASSTELQGIGNTIYFGEGSWLTVV.

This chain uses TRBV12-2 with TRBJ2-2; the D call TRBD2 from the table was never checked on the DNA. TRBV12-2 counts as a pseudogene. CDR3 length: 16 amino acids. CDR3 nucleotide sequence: TGTGCAAGTCGCGCCCTAAGGCTAGCGAACACCGGGGAGCTGTTTTTT. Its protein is CASRALRLANTGELFF.